This paragraph reports one T cell receptor beta chain. This sample was taken from a study of blood T cell repertoires in COVID-19. On the study more broadly: Sample material is recorded as cDNA or gDNA derived from T cells, B-cell-depleted T cells, or PBMCs.

Seattle's enrolled individuals joined amid active infection and were then monitored longitudinally. This CDR3 has 19 amino acids. Per the germline V gene, CDR1 is KGHDR and CDR2 is SFDVKD. Trimming removed 3 bases from V and 6 bases from J; junction bases left unmatched: 10. The method was immunoSEQ multiplex PCR; TCRdb's version includes in-frame clones alone and lacks a portion of them. The sample lists about 250,000 clones, about 91% occurring once. J is TRBJ2-2 and V is TRBV24-1; 15 bases line up with TRBD2. Source material: peripheral blood. The clonotype comes from a woman in her thirties with COVID-19, enrolled during active disease. The CDR3: CATSDLGLAGGGVSGELFF. For the CDR3, the DNA is TGTGCCACCAGTGATCTCGGACTAGCGGGAGGGGGAGTGTCCGGGGAGCTGTTTTTT.